This TCR beta chain came from a study of cytomegalovirus exposure and HLA in healthy donors. The CDR3 loop spans 14 amino acids. V was clipped by 2 bases and J by 3 bases, with 11 bases between them. Per the germline V gene, CDR1 is KGHSH and CDR2 is LQKENI. With regard to this clone: Its cognate antigen is unknown.

Amplification used 60 Vbeta primers and 13 Jbeta primers. The table came from immunoSEQ multiplex PCR; TCRdb's copy has only in-frame clones and leaves some out. The sample includes about 110,000 clones, around 80% of them seen just once. Study-wide points: An observed cluster of highly shared sequence variants was recorded as a likely sequencing artifact.

Healthy bone marrow donors formed the donor group. This receptor was identified in a woman aged 40 to 55 in good health and CMV-seronegative. V gene TRBV18 combines with J gene TRBJ2-7; D is unclear. Source material: PBMCs. The CDR3 protein is CASSPTRIHYEQYF. The DNA for the CDR3 is TGTGCCAGCTCACCAACCAGGATCCACTACGAGCAGTACTTC.